The clone carrying this T cell receptor (beta chain) was observed a few times. The CDR3 loop spans 15 amino acids. Trimming took off 8 bases at V and 5 bases at J, with 20 bases between the two ends. Germline CDR1 and CDR2: LNHDA and SQIVND (reference sequence). This specimen comes from a study of blood T cell repertoires in COVID-19. Some clones are missing from TCRdb's copy, which holds only in-frame ones; the method was immunoSEQ multiplex PCR. The table records about 81,000 clones, around 82% of them present only once. Material for sequencing was peripheral blood. The chain is built from TRBV19 and TRBJ2-3, with a possible D match to TRBD2 (6 bases). The source of this sequence is a human donor in a cohort sampled during active COVID-19. The CDR3: CASAQGGGSGDTQYF. The CDR3 coding sequence is TGTGCCAGTGCCCAGGGAGGCGGGTCCGGAGATACGCAGTATTTT. The variable domain in full, with the rest retrieved from reference TRBV19 and TRBJ2-3, is DGGITQSPKYLFRKEGQNVTLSCEQNLNHDAMYWYRQDPGQGLRLIYYSQIVNDFQKGDIAEGYSVSREKKESFPLTVTSAQKNPTAFYLCASAQGGGSGDTQYFGPGTRLTVL.